This entry lists 28 T cell receptor beta chains sequenced from one sample in a study of OX40 agonist ivuxolimab in advanced cancers. The protocol used for the library was the immunoSEQ multiplex PCR assay. TCRdb retrieved this table from immuneACCESS and kept in-frame rearrangements only. Not all clones are present; in checked studies, unresolved V genes account for under half, and no reason is known for the remainder. The sample table shows fewer than 65,000 clones, and 94% are seen once. Roughly a fifth of the sample goes to the ten largest clones. The input for sequencing was CD4+ or CD8+ T cells sorted from blood, taken in a trial of the OX40 agonist ivuxolimab. Every receptor here comes from an adult with an advanced solid tumor such as melanoma, head and neck, liver or kidney cancer.

J is TRBJ2-5 and V is TRBV7-2; TRBD2 is a possible D gene (5 bases). The CDR3 loop spans 17 amino acids. Looked up from germline, CDR1 is SGHTA and CDR2 is FQGNSA. Trimming took 4 bases from V and 5 from J, leaving 23 bases between them. CDR3 sequence (DNA): TGTGCCAGCAGCTCCACTTCCCCCCGGGGAGTAGGGGAGACCCAGTACTTC. This codes for CASSSTSPRGVGETQYF.

This clone appeared a few times. This CDR3 reads CASSLGGQGRGQPQHF. In DNA form, the CDR3 reads TGTGCCAGCAGCTTAGGCGGACAGGGTAGGGGCCAGCCCCAGCATTTT. The V and J genes are TRBV7-9 and TRBJ1-5; 8 bases line up with TRBD1. Trimming cost V 1 base and J 7 bases; bases outside gene matches: 9. This CDR3 spans 16 amino acids. Germline CDR1 is SEHNR and CDR2 is FQNEAQ (reference sequence).

This clone is judged medium-sized. This chain connects TRBV7-6 to TRBJ1-4; D perhaps matches TRBD1 (5 bases). Germline assignment: CDR1 SGHVS and CDR2 FNYEAQ. The CDR3 is 15 residues long. V shed 5 bases and J shed 4 bases, with 14 bases lying between them. CDR3 region: CASSRVRDYNEKLFF. The CDR3 nucleotides read TGTGCCAGCAGCCGCGTCAGGGATTATAATGAAAAACTGTTTTTT.

DNA for the CDR3: TGTGCCAGCAGTTTATTGGGGGAGGGAACCTACAATGAGCAGTTCTTC. This translates into CASSLLGEGTYNEQFF. V and J are TRBV28 and TRBJ2-1; TRBD2 matches 7 bases. Germline CDR1 reads MDHEN; CDR2 reads SYDVKM. V was pared by 1 base and J by 2 bases, with 5 bases of the junction left unmatched. The CDR3 covers 16 residues.

The rearrangement uses TRBV5-4 and TRBJ1-2; D unclear. The CDR3 has 14 residues. Germline V CDR1 and CDR2: SGHNT, YYREEE (reference sequence). V lost 0 bases, J lost 4 bases, and 10 bases lay in between. The CDR3 DNA sequence: TGTGCCAGCAGCTTGGGACACCGAGCCTATGGCTACACCTTC. Translating gives CASSLGHRAYGYTF.

The chain links TRBV4-2 to TRBJ2-1; 8 positions agree with TRBD2. This CDR3 spans 13 amino acids. J was trimmed by 12 bases and V by 0 bases; bases with no gene match: 4. Germline V gene data show CDR1 as LGHNA and CDR2 as YNFKEQ. CDR3 nucleotide sequence: TGTGCCAGCAGCCAAGATACAGCGGGGGTGCAGTTCTTC. It yields the protein CASSQDTAGVQFF.

The V call is TRBV9, the J call TRBJ2-2; 8 bases align to TRBD2. The trim removed 1 base at V and 6 bases at J, leaving 5 bases unmatched. Germline V lookup: CDR1 SGDLS, CDR2 YYNGEE. The CDR3 covers 15 residues. The CDR3: CASSVTGLASGELFF. The DNA of the CDR3 is TGTGCCAGCAGCGTAACAGGACTAGCATCCGGGGAGCTGTTTTTT.

The chain combines TRBV7-6 with TRBJ2-3, with TRBD2 matching 16 bases. From germline, CDR1 is SGHVS and CDR2 FNYEAQ. The CDR3 spans 18 residues. The ends lost 3 bases at V and 8 bases at J; junction bases unmatched: 11. CDR3 sequence: CASSLGLAGGPMTGTQYF. As DNA, the CDR3 is TGTGCCAGCAGCTTGGGACTAGCGGGAGGGCCGATGACGGGTACGCAGTATTTT.

A few counts support this clone. This chain joins TRBV2 and TRBJ2-2; D not certain. CDR1 and CDR2 from the germline V gene are SNHLY and FYNNEI. V was clipped by 6 bases and J by 4 bases, with 12 bases between them. The CDR3 sequence is 14 residues long. The CDR3 spells CASSPRSGTGELFF. The CDR3 coding sequence is TGTGCCAGCAGCCCTCGAAGTGGCACCGGGGAGCTGTTTTTT.

The chain links TRBV19 to TRBJ2-4; D not resolved. Germline V CDR1 and CDR2: LNHDA, SQIVND (reference sequence). The CDR3 has 14 residues. Trimming pared 5 bases from V and 1 base from J, leaving 9 bases between. The CDR3 sequence is CASSLQVAKNIQYF. Here the CDR3 DNA reads TGTGCCAGTAGTCTGCAGGTTGCCAAAAACATTCAGTACTTC.

V and J are TRBV4-1 and TRBJ2-1; TRBD2 matches 12 bases. The V gene end was trimmed by 4 bases and the J gene end by 3 bases; junction bases not matched to a gene: 4. The CDR3 has 16 amino acids. Germline V CDR1 and CDR2: MGHRA, YSYEKL. In DNA form, the CDR3 reads TGCGCCAGCAGCCCCCGGACTAGCGGGGTCTACAATGAGCAGTTCTTC. Protein: CASSPRTSGVYNEQFF.

V usage is TRBV30 and J usage is TRBJ2-7; 7 bases agree with TRBD1. Unmatched junction bases numbered 14, after V lost 8 bases and J lost 4 bases. This CDR3 has 14 residues. Germline values: CDR1 GTSNPN, CDR2 SVGIG (reference sequence). CDR3 DNA: TGTGCCCTTCAGGGGGTGGGCCGGGCTTACGAGCAGTACTTC. It encodes CALQGVGRAYEQYF.

To note about this clone: A junction end diverges from the germline sequence, so it may reflect a read error. V usage is TRBV11-1 and J usage is TRBJ2-5; 9 positions match TRBD2. CDR3 length: 14 residues. Germline loops: CDR1 SGHAT, CDR2 FQDESV (reference sequence). This chain's CDR3 is CASSLAGNAREQYF. CDR3 sequence (DNA): TGTGCCAGCAGCCTAGCGGGAAATGCGCGGGAGCAGTACTTC.

The chain links TRBV7-9 to TRBJ2-3; D might be TRBD1 (5 bases). The CDR3 sequence is 13 residues long. Germline CDR1 reads SEHNR; CDR2 reads FQNEAQ (reference sequence). V dropped 5 bases and J dropped 1 base, with 7 bases sitting between them. In DNA, the CDR3 is TGTGCCAGCAGCCGGACACGCACAGATACGCAGTATTTT. It specifies CASSRTRTDTQYF. Full variable domain (remainder filled in from reference TRBV7-9 and TRBJ2-3): DTGVSQNPRHKITKRGQNVTFRCDPISEHNRLYWYRQTLGQGPEFLTYFQNEAQLEKSRLLSDRFSAERPKGSFSTLEIQRTEQGDSAMYLCASSRTRTDTQYFGPGTRLTVL.

The chain has TRBV5-1 and TRBJ2-5, with TRBD2 matching 11 bases. CDR3 length: 18 amino acids. V was clipped by 2 bases and J by 3 bases; unmatched bases: 12. Germline lookup yields CDR1 SGHRS and CDR2 YFSETQ. The CDR3 nucleotides read TGCGCCAGCAGCTTCCCCCTAGCGGGAGGTCGGAGTAAAGAGACCCAGTACTTC. It yields the protein CASSFPLAGGRSKETQYF. Using reference TRBV5-1 and TRBJ2-5 for the parts outside the CDR3, the full variable domain is KAGVTQTPRYLIKTRGQQVTLSCSPISGHRSVSWYQQTPGQGLQFLFEYFSETQRNKGNFPGRFSGRQFSNSRSEMNVSTLELGDSALYLCASSFPLAGGRSKETQYFGPGTRLLVL.

The J gene is TRBJ2-5, the V gene TRBV7-8, with TRBD1 matching over 10 bases. The CDR3 extends over 14 amino acids. Per the germline V gene, CDR1 is SGHVS and CDR2 is FQNEAQ. V shed 4 bases and J 10 bases; nucleotides not matched to a gene: 9. The CDR3 loop reads CASSSRQGARGQYF. In nucleotides, the CDR3 is TGTGCCAGCAGCTCAAGACAGGGGGCGCGAGGCCAGTACTTC.

The chain recombines TRBV7-8 with TRBJ2-7; 7 bases agree with TRBD2. The CDR3 loop spans 13 amino acids. The germline V gene has CDR1 SGHVS and CDR2 FQNEAQ. V trimming: 5 bases; J trimming: 2 bases; junction bases outside the gene matches: 3. The CDR3 loop is CASSPSGTYEQYF. Written as DNA, the CDR3 is TGTGCCAGCAGCCCAAGCGGGACCTACGAGCAGTACTTC. The complete variable domain, with remaining parts taken from reference TRBV7-8 and TRBJ2-7, reads GAGVSQSPRYKVAKRGQDVALRCDPISGHVSLFWYQQALGQGPEFLTYFQNEAQLDKSGLPSDRFFAERPEGSVSTLKIQRTQQEDSAVYLCASSPSGTYEQYFGPGTRLTVT.

V and J are TRBV9 and TRBJ2-7; 9 bases agree with TRBD1. Per the germline V gene, CDR1 is SGDLS and CDR2 is YYNGEE. This CDR3 has 15 residues. V lost 0 bases and J lost 5; bases outside the gene matches: 6. The CDR3 loop reads CASSVGGTGGHEQYF. CDR3 sequence (DNA): TGTGCCAGCAGCGTAGGGGGCACAGGGGGCCACGAGCAGTACTTC.

The chain uses TRBV4-2 and TRBJ2-7; perhaps TRBD1 as D (6 bases). Germline V lookup: CDR1 LGHNA, CDR2 YNFKEQ. The CDR3 contains 15 residues. Trimming stripped 1 base from V and 4 bases from J, with 14 bases between. CDR3 region: CASSQVGGRGYEQYF. The CDR3 nucleotides read TGTGCCAGCAGCCAAGTAGGGGGAAGGGGATACGAGCAGTACTTC.

The chain carries TRBV27 and TRBJ1-1, with a tentative D call TRBD1 (5 bases). CDR1 and CDR2 (germline): MNHEY, SMNVEV (reference sequence). CDR3 length: 13 amino acids. Deletions cut 6 bases from V and 5 bases from J, with 13 bases between. The chain's CDR3 is CASSTRERTEAFF. CDR3 coding DNA: TGTGCCAGCAGCACCAGGGAACGGACTGAAGCTTTCTTT.

V is TRBV5-6 and J is TRBJ1-2; no firm D call. The CDR3 covers 14 residues. The V gene lost 1 base and the J gene lost 4 bases, with 11 bases spanning the gap. The germline gives CDR1 SGHDT, CDR2 YYEEEE. CDR3 in DNA: TGTGCCAGCAGCTTGAGTGGGCGATCCTATGGCTACACCTTC. This sequence encodes CASSLSGRSYGYTF.

The chain links TRBV4-3 to TRBJ2-7; a weak D match, TRBD2 (5 bases). V lost 0 bases, J lost 4 bases, and 7 bases lay in between. The CDR3 covers 13 residues. Per the germline V gene, CDR1 is LGHNA and CDR2 is YSLEER. CDR3 sequence (DNA): TGCGCCAGCAGCCAAGAACGGACTTACGAGCAGTACTTC. Translation gives CASSQERTYEQYF.

This chain links TRBV11-2 with TRBJ2-1, with unresolved D. This CDR3 contains 13 residues. V lost 4 bases to trimming and J lost 3 bases, with 7 bases between them. Germline V gene lookup returns CDR1 SGHAT and CDR2 FQNNGV. This CDR3 is CASSSGSYNEQFF. Written as DNA, the CDR3 is TGTGCCAGCAGCTCCGGTAGCTACAATGAGCAGTTCTTC. Supplemented by reference TRBV11-2 and TRBJ2-1, the full variable domain reads EAGVAQSPRYKIIEKRQSVAFWCNPISGHATLYWYQQILGQGPKLLIQFQNNGVVDDSQLPKDRFSAERLKGVDSTLKIQPAKLEDSAVYLCASSSGSYNEQFFGPGTRLTVL.

The V gene is TRBV4-3, the J gene TRBJ1-5; weak D call: TRBD1 (6 bases). Germline V gene data show CDR1 as LGHNA and CDR2 as YSLEER. The CDR3 sequence is 15 residues long. V lost 0 bases and J 5 bases, leaving 11 bases between the germline ends. CDR3 nucleotides: TGCGCCAGCAGCCAAGATCAGACAGGAGATCAGCCCCAGCATTTT. Its protein product is CASSQDQTGDQPQHF.

This chain links TRBV19 with TRBJ2-5; 8 nucleotides agree with TRBD1. The J segment lost 2 bases and the V segment lost 3 bases, leaving 11 bases of the junction unmatched. The CDR3 is 17 amino acids. Looked up from germline, CDR1 is LNHDA and CDR2 is SQIVND (reference sequence). CDR3 nucleotides: TGTGCCAGTAGTATTCATCCGGGACAGGAACTTCAAGAGACCCAGTACTTC. This codes for CASSIHPGQELQETQYF.

This chain joins TRBV9 and TRBJ2-1; TRBD2 matches 7 bases. This CDR3 region has 16 residues. J lost 5 bases, V lost 0 bases, and 8 bases had no gene match. CDR1 and CDR2 (germline): SGDLS, YYNGEE. The DNA for the CDR3 is TGTGCCAGCAGCGTAGGGAGCGGGGCTCACAACAATGAGCAGTTCTTC. It yields the protein CASSVGSGAHNNEQFF.

Here the CDR3 reads CASSRDYGADTQYF. As DNA, the CDR3 is TGTGCCAGCAGCCGGGACTATGGGGCAGATACGCAGTATTTT. The J gene is TRBJ2-3, the V gene TRBV11-1; 7 bases fit TRBD2. Germline V gene sequence: CDR1 SGHAT, CDR2 FQDESV (reference sequence). CDR3 length: 14 residues. J was trimmed by 4 bases and V by 5 bases; bases with no gene match: 6.

This chain links TRBV13 with TRBJ2-7, with TRBD2 matching over 11 bases. The CDR3 contains 14 residues. Germline CDR1 is PRHDT and CDR2 is FYEKMQ (reference sequence). V shed 5 bases, J shed 3 bases, and the junction held 3 bases outside the gene matches. The CDR3 protein is CASSLGLADYEQYF. CDR3 DNA: TGTGCCAGCAGCCTGGGACTAGCGGACTACGAGCAGTACTTC.